These 12 T cell receptor beta chains were all obtained from the same sample, sequenced in a study of CD8 T cells in Susac syndrome. Random hexamers were used to reverse transcribe an amount of roughly 0.5 to 1 ug RNA. TCRdb redid the calling of the immunoSEQ multiplex PCR reads with MiXCR, one entry per CDR3 protein. The data contain 160,000 or so distinct CDR3 sequences, 93% of them singletons. Sequencing was carried out using CD4+ T cells from PBMCs. The receptors shown here come from a human donor in good health.

The rearrangement joins TRBV3-1 to TRBJ1-5; TRBD1 agrees at 9 bases. Looked up from germline, CDR1 is LGHDT and CDR2 is YNNKEL (reference sequence). The CDR3 spans 15 residues. The junction had 5 bases not matched to a gene; V was cut back by 4 bases and J by 4 bases. In nucleotides, the CDR3 is TGTGCCAGCAGCCTAGGGGACAGGGAGAATCAGCCCCAGCATTTT. This gives the protein CASSLGDRENQPQHF.

V and J are TRBV20-1 and TRBJ1-1; D not certain. Germline V CDR1 and CDR2: DFQATT, SNEGSKA (reference sequence). This CDR3 region has 11 residues. V was shortened by 6 bases and J by 7 bases, with 12 bases between the two germline ends. Here the CDR3 DNA reads TGCAGTGCCCCCGGACCACTTGAAGCTTTCTTT. Translation: CSAPGPLEAFF.

This chain joins TRBV6-1 and TRBJ2-3; 8 nucleotides line up with TRBD1. The CDR3 loop spans 14 amino acids. Germline CDR1 reads MNHNS; CDR2 reads SASEGT. V lost 4 bases, J lost 7 bases, and 7 bases stayed unmatched. The CDR3 DNA reads TGTGCCAGCAGTGCGGACAGGGTTCTAAATACGCAGTATTTT. It is translated as CASSADRVLNTQYF.

The chain links TRBV6-5 to TRBJ1-6; the D is unclear. This CDR3 region has 14 residues. The germline CDR1 and CDR2 sequences are MNHEY and SVGAGI. The germline V and J ends were trimmed by 8 bases and 3 bases, with 11 bases remaining between them. In DNA form, the CDR3 reads TGTGCCAGCGGAAGGGCTATCTATAATTCACCCCTCCACTTT. Translated: CASGRAIYNSPLHF.

This sequence joins TRBV7-2 and TRBJ2-1; D is unresolved. V was pared by 5 bases and J by 5 bases, with 7 bases between. The CDR3 runs 12 residues. CDR1 and CDR2 (germline): SGHTA, FQGNSA. CDR3 nucleotide sequence: TGTGCCAGCAGCCGGATTCACAATGAGCAGTTCTTC. Translation: CASSRIHNEQFF.

This chain joins TRBV29-1 and TRBJ2-1; no reliable D call. This CDR3 region has 16 residues. Germline CDR1 SQVTM, CDR2 ANQGSEA. V was cut by 6 bases and J by 0 bases, with 18 bases left in between. The chain's CDR3 is CSVLGRPQASYNEQFF. The CDR3 coding sequence is TGCAGCGTCCTCGGACGACCCCAGGCCTCCTACAATGAGCAGTTCTTC.

The CDR3 spells CASSGLQGAGELFF. Written as DNA, the CDR3 is TGTGCCAGCAGTGGATTGCAGGGCGCGGGGGAGCTGTTTTTT. The chain carries TRBV6-1 and TRBJ2-2, with a weak D call TRBD1 (5 bases). Germline CDR1 and CDR2: MNHNS and SASEGT. This CDR3 region has 14 residues. The ends were cut back, 4 bases at V and 8 bases at J, with 14 bases in the middle.

CDR3: CASSLAGMGDQPQHF. The CDR3 region has the DNA TGCGCCAGCAGCTTGGCCGGTATGGGAGATCAGCCCCAGCATTTT. V is TRBV5-1 and J is TRBJ1-5, with unresolved D. V was clipped by 0 bases and J by 5 bases, with 12 bases between them. The V gene's germline CDR1 is SGHRS and CDR2 YFSETQ. The CDR3 extends over 15 amino acids.

V usage is TRBV29-1 and J usage is TRBJ1-3, with D possibly TRBD1 on 5 matching bases. From germline, CDR1 is SQVTM and CDR2 ANQGSEA. This CDR3 comprises 14 residues. V was pared by 7 bases and J by 0 bases, with 13 bases between. The CDR3 region has the DNA TGCAGCGGCACGGGGCAGGACTCTGGAAACACCATATATTTT. Translated, it gives CSGTGQDSGNTIYF.

The rearrangement joins TRBV3-1 to TRBJ1-1, with 8 positions matching TRBD1. Germline CDR1 LGHDT, CDR2 YNNKEL (reference sequence). Trimming at V came to 4 bases and at J to 7 bases, leaving 5 bases not matched to a gene. CDR3 length equals 13 residues. The CDR3 coding sequence is TGTGCCAGCAGCCTCAGGGGGCAGGATGAAGCTTTCTTT. This translates into CASSLRGQDEAFF.

This chain connects TRBV5-1 to TRBJ2-2; 7 bases are a match to TRBD1. This CDR3 region has 18 residues. With V trimmed by 5 bases and J by 3 bases, 16 bases remained unmatched. The germline CDR1 and CDR2 sequences are SGHRS and YFSETQ. The CDR3: CASRTTPDRFGDTGELFF. CDR3 DNA sequence: TGCGCCAGCAGAACCACCCCGGACAGGTTCGGAGACACCGGGGAGCTGTTTTTT. Based on the CDR3 plus reference TRBV5-1 and TRBJ2-2, the full variable domain is KAGVTQTPRYLIKTRGQQVTLSCSPISGHRSVSWYQQTPGQGLQFLFEYFSETQRNKGNFPGRFSGRQFSNSRSEMNVSTLELGDSALYLCASRTTPDRFGDTGELFFGEGSRLTVL.

As DNA, the CDR3 is TGTGCCAGCAGCTTAACCTCCGGGACAGGGCAAGAGACCCAGTACTTC. Translation gives CASSLTSGTGQETQYF. The V gene is TRBV7-3, the J gene TRBJ2-5; 9 bases line up with TRBD1. CDR3 length: 16 residues. The J segment lost 2 bases and the V segment lost 0 bases, leaving 4 bases of the junction unmatched. Germline V CDR1 and CDR2: SGHTA, FQGTGA.